The present T cell receptor beta chain was sequenced within a study of regulatory T cells in long-lasting Graves disease. Noted time point: newly diagnosed GD, antithyroid drugs for less than 3 months. Researchers made the TCR library from RNA that was extracted from PBMCs. To make TCR beta libraries, researchers used iRepertoire HTBI primers and Arm-PCR of CDR3 regions. Via MiXCR, TCRdb re-called the multiplex PCR reads, giving one row per CDR3 protein. The top ten clones hold about 8% of a sample with 350,000 to 450,000 distinct CDR3 sequences, 15% of them seen once. This clonotype appeared many times. These data were likewise used in another study, on T cells in Graves' hyperthyroidism and ophthalmopathy. From that paper: Blood shared most expanded thyroid clonotypes above 0.001.

The TCR comes from a woman in her thirties or forties with Graves disease. The sample in question was peripheral blood mononuclear cells (PBMCs), obtained at new diagnosis, from a patient treated with antithyroid drugs.

The CDR3: CASSVGASGRQETQYF. DNA for the CDR3: TGTGCCAGCAGCGTAGGAGCTAGCGGGCGCCAAGAGACCCAGTACTTC. J is TRBJ2-5 and V is TRBV9; 8 nucleotides agree with TRBD2. Per the germline V gene, CDR1 is SGDLS and CDR2 is YYNGEE. The J segment lost 1 base and the V segment lost 0 bases, leaving 5 bases of the junction unmatched. The CDR3 loop spans 16 amino acids.